This T cell receptor (beta chain) was obtained from a study of blood T cell repertoires in COVID-19. Whole-study context: Samples taken during acute and convalescent COVID-19 were collected in the United States, Italy and Spain. T cells, B-cell-depleted T cells, or PBMCs provided the cDNA or gDNA that served as material.

In the original processing: Counts of nucleated cells, estimated from reference gene primer amplification, were obtained. The data were produced by immunoSEQ multiplex PCR, yet TCRdb's version contains in-frame clones alone and is incomplete. D and trimming were read from the DNA, whereas the V and J calls and clone size are those reported in that table. The sample yields about 120,000 clones, around 76% seen once. With 1 base clipped from V and 10 bases from J, the junction kept 15 bases outside the gene matches. The CDR3 consists of 18 residues. CDR1 and CDR2 (germline): LGHNT, FRNRAP. The chain recombines TRBV12-5 with TRBJ1-6; 8 bases are a match to TRBD1. The receptor was isolated from a man between 65 and 80 years old with acute or convalescent COVID-19. Sequenced input: peripheral blood. CDR3 protein: CASGLADRDRISSSPLHF. CDR3 DNA sequence: TGTGCTAGTGGTTTGGCAGATCGGGACAGGATCTCATCATCACCCCTCCACTTT.